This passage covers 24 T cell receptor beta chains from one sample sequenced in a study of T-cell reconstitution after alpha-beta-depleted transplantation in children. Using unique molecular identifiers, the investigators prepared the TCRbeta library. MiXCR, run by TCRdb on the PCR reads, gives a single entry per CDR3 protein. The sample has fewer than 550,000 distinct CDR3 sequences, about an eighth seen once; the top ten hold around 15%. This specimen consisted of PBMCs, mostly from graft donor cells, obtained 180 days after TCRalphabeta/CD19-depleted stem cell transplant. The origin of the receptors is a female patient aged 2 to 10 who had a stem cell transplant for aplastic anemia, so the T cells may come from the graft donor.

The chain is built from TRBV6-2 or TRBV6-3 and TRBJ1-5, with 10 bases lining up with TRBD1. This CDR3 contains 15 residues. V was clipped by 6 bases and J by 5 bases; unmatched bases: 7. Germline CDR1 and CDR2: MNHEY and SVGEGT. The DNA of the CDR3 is TGTGCCAGCAGGTCAACGACAGGGGGCTATCAGCCCCAGCATTTT. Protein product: CASRSTTGGYQPQHF.

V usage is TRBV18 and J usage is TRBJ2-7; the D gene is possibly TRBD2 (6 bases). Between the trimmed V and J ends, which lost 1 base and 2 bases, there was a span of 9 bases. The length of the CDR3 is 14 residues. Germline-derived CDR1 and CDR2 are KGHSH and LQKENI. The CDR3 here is CASSPRPGAYEQYF. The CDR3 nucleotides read TGTGCCAGCTCACCACGTCCGGGAGCCTACGAGCAGTACTTC.

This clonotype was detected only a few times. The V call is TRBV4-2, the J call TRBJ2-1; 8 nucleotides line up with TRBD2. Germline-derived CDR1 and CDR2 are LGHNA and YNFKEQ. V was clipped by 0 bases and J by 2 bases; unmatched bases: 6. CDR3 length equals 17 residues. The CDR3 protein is CASSQDPAGVPYNEQFF. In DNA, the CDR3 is TGTGCCAGCAGCCAAGATCCAGCGGGAGTCCCCTACAATGAGCAGTTCTTC.

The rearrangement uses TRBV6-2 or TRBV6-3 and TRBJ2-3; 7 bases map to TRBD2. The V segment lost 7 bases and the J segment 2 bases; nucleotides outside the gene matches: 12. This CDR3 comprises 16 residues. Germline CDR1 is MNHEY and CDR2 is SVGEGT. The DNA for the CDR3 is TGTGCCAGCACCAAGCGGGGAAACACCTTCACAGATACGCAGTATTTT. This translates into CASTKRGNTFTDTQYF.

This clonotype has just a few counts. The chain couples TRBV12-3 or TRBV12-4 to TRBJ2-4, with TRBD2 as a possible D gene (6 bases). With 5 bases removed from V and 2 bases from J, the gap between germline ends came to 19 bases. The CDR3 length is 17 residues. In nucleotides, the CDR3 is TGTGCCAGCAGTCCACGGGGGTTAGGTCGTTCCAAAAACATTCAGTACTTC. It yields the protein CASSPRGLGRSKNIQYF.

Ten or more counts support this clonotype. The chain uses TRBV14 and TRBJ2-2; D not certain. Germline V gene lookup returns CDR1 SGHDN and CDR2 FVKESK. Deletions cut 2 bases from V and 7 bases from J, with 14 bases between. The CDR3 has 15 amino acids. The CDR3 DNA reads TGTGCCAGCAGCCAAAAGCGATTTCACTACGGGGAGCTGTTTTTT. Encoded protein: CASSQKRFHYGELFF.

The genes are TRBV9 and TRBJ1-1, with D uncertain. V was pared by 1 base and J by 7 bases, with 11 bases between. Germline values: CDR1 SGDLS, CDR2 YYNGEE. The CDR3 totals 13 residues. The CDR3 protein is CASSVHSSSEAFF. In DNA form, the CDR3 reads TGTGCCAGCAGCGTACACAGTTCTAGTGAAGCTTTCTTT. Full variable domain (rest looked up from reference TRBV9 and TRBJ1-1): DSGVTQTPKHLITATGQRVTLRCSPRSGDLSVYWYQQSLDQGLQFLIQYYNGEERAKGNILERFSAQQFPDLHSELNLSSLELGDSALYFCASSVHSSSEAFFGQGTRLTVV.

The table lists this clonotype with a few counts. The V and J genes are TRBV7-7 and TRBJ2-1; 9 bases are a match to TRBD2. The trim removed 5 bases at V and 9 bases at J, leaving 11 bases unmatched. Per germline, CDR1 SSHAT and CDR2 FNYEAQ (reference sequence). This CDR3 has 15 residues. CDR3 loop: CASSERLAEGSEQFF. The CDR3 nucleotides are TGTGCCAGCAGCGAAAGACTAGCGGAGGGGAGTGAGCAGTTCTTC.

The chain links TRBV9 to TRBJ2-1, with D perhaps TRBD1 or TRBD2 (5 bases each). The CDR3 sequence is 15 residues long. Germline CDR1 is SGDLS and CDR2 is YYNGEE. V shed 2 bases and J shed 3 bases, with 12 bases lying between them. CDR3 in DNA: TGTGCCAGCAGCGTGGGGACCACAATCTACAATGAGCAGTTCTTC. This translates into CASSVGTTIYNEQFF.

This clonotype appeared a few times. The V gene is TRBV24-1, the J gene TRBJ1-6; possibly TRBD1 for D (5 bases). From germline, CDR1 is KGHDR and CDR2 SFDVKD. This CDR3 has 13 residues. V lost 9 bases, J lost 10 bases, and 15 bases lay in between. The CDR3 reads CATETGVGSPLHF. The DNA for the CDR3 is TGTGCCACCGAAACGGGGGTCGGATCACCCCTCCACTTT.

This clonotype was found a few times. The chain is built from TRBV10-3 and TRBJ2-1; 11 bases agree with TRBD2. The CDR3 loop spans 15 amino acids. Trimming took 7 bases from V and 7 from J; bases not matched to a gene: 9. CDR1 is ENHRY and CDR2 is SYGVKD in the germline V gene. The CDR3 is CAITKTSGTTNEQFF. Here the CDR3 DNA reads TGTGCCATCACCAAGACTAGCGGGACTACGAATGAGCAGTTCTTC.

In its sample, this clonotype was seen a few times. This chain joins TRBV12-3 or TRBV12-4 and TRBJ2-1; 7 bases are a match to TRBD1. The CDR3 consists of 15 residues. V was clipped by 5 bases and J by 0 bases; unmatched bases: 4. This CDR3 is CASSLPGGSYNEQFF. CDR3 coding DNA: TGTGCCAGCAGTCTCCCAGGGGGCTCCTACAATGAGCAGTTCTTC.

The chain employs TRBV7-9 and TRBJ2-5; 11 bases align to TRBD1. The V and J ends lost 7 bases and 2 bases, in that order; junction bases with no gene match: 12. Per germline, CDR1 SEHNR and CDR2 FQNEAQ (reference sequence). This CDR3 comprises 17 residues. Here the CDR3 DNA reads TGTGCCAGCACCAACCCTTGGGGACAGGGGGAGCAAGAGACCCAGTACTTC. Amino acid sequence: CASTNPWGQGEQETQYF.

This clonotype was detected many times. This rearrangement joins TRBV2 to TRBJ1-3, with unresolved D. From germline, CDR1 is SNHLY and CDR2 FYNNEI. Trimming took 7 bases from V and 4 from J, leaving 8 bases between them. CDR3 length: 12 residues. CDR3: CASKFEGNTIYF. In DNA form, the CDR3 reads TGTGCCAGCAAGTTTGAGGGAAACACCATATATTTT. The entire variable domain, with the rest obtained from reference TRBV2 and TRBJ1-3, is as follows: EPEVTQTPSHQVTQMGQEVILRCVPISNHLYFYWYRQILGQKVEFLVSFYNNEISEKSEIFDDQFSVERPDGSNFTLKIRSTKLEDSAMYFCASKFEGNTIYFGEGSWLTVV.

The CDR3, as DNA: TGTGCCAGCAGCGCCCCCGGGACTCCCTACGAGCAGTACTTC. It codes for CASSAPGTPYEQYF. The chain uses TRBV11-3 and TRBJ2-7, with a weak D call TRBD2 (6 bases). V was clipped by 5 bases and J by 2 bases, with 13 bases between them. Per germline, CDR1 SGHNT and CDR2 YENEEA. The CDR3 loop spans 14 amino acids.

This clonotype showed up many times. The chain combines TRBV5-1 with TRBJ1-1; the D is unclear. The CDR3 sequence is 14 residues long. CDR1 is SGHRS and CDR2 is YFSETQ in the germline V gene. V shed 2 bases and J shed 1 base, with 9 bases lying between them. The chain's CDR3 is CASSFGVPNTEAFF. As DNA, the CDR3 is TGCGCCAGCAGCTTTGGGGTCCCGAACACTGAAGCTTTCTTT. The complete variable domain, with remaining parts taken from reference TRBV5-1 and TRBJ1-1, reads KAGVTQTPRYLIKTRGQQVTLSCSPISGHRSVSWYQQTPGQGLQFLFEYFSETQRNKGNFPGRFSGRQFSNSRSEMNVSTLELGDSALYLCASSFGVPNTEAFFGQGTRLTVV.

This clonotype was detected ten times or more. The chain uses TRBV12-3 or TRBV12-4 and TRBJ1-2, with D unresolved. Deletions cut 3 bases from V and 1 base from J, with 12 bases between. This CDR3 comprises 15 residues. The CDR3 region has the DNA TGTGCCAGCAGTTTTACAGCCACCGTTAACTATGGCTACACCTTC. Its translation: CASSFTATVNYGYTF.

This CDR3 is CASSLDRGREQYV. For the CDR3, the DNA is TGTGCCAGCAGCCTGGACAGGGGGCGCGAGCAGTACGTC. The chain couples TRBV2 to TRBJ2-7; TRBD1 matches at 11 bases. Germline assignment: CDR1 SNHLY and CDR2 FYNNEI. This CDR3 region has 13 residues. With V trimmed by 6 bases and J by 6 bases, 4 bases remained unmatched.

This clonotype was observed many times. In DNA, the CDR3 is TGCGCCAGCAGCTTGCCCGGGACAGCATACAATGAGCAGTTCTTC. Its protein is CASSLPGTAYNEQFF. The V and J genes are TRBV5-1 and TRBJ2-1, with 7 bases lining up with TRBD1. This CDR3 region has 15 residues. Losses at the gene ends were 1 base for V and 4 bases for J; bases not matched to a gene: 5. The germline V gene has CDR1 SGHRS and CDR2 YFSETQ.

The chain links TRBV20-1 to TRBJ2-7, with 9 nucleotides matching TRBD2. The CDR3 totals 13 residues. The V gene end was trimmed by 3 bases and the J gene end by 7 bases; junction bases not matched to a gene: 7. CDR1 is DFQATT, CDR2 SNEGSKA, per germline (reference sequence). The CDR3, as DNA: TGCAGTGCTAGGGCGGGGCTAGCGGGGGAGCAGTACTTC. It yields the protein CSARAGLAGEQYF.

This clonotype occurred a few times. The CDR3 reads CASSLIAIDEQYF. The CDR3 DNA follows: TGTGCCAGCAGTTTAATAGCTATCGACGAGCAGTACTTC. The V gene is TRBV28, the J gene TRBJ2-7; D gene ambiguous. This CDR3 is 13 amino acids long. The germline CDR1 and CDR2 sequences are MDHEN and SYDVKM. The ends were cut back, 2 bases at V and 5 bases at J, with 10 bases in the middle.

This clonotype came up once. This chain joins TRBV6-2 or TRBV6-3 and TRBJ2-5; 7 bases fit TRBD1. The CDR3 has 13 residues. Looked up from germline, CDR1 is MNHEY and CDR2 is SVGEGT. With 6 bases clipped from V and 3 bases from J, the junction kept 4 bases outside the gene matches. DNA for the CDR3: TGTGCCAGCAGCGGGACAGCGAAAGAGACCCAGTACTTC. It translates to CASSGTAKETQYF.

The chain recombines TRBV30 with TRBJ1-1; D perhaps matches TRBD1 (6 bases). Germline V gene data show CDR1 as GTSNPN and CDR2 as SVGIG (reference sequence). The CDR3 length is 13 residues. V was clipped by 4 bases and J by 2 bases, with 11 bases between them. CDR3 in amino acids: CAWTGTPNTEAFF. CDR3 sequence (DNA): TGTGCCTGGACTGGGACACCTAACACTGAAGCTTTCTTT.

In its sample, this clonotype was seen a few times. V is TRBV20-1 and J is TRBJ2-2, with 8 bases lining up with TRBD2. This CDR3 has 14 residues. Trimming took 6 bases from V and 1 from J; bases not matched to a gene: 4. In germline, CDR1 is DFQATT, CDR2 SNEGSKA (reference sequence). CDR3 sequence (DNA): TGCAGTGCGACGACTAGCGAGAACACCGGGGAGCTGTTTTTT. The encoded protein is CSATTSENTGELFF.